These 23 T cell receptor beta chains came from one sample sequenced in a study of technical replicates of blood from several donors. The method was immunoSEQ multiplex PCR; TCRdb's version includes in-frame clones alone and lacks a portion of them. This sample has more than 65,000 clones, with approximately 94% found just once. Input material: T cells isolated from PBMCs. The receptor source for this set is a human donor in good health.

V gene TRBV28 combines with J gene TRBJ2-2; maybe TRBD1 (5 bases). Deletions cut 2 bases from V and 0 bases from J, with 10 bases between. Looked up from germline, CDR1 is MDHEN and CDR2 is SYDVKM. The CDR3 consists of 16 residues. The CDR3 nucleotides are TGTGCCAGCAGTTTACAGGGTTTGACGAACACCGGGGAGCTGTTTTTT. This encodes CASSLQGLTNTGELFF.

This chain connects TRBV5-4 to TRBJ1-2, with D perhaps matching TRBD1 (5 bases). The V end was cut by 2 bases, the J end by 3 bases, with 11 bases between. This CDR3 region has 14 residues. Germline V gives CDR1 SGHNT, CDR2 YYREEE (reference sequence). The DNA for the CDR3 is TGTGCCAGCAGCTTTCAAGGGGCGGACTATGGCTACACCTTC. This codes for CASSFQGADYGYTF. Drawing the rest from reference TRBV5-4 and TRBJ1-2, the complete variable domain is ETGVTQSPTHLIKTRGQQVTLRCSSQSGHNTVSWYQQALGQGPQFIFQYYREEENGRGNFPPRFSGLQFPNYSSELNVNALELDDSALYLCASSFQGADYGYTFGSGTRLTVV.

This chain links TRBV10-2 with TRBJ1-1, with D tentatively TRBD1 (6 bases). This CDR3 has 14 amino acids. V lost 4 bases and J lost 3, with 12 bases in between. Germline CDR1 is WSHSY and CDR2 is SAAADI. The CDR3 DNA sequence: TGCGCCAGCAGTGGCCAGGGGTATGACACTGAAGCTTTCTTT. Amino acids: CASSGQGYDTEAFF.

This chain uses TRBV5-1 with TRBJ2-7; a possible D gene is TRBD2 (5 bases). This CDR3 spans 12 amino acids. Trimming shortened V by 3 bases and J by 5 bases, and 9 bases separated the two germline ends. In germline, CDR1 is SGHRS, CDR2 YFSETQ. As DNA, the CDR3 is TGCGCCAGCAGCTGGTCCGGGGACGAGCAGTACTTC. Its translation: CASSWSGDEQYF. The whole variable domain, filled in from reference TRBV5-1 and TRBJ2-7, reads KAGVTQTPRYLIKTRGQQVTLSCSPISGHRSVSWYQQTPGQGLQFLFEYFSETQRNKGNFPGRFSGRQFSNSRSEMNVSTLELGDSALYLCASSWSGDEQYFGPGTRLTVT.

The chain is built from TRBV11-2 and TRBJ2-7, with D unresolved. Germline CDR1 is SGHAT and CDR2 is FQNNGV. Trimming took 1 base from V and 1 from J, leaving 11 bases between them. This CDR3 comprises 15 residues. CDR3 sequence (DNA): TGTGCCAGCAGCTTAGCAAACTTTCCGTCCTACGAGCAGTACTTC. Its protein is CASSLANFPSYEQYF.

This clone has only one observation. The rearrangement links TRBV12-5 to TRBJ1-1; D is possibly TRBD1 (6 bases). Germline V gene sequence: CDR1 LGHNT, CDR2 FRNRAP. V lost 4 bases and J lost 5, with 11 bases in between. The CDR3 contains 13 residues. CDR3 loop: CASGWDMRTEAFF. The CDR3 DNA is TGTGCTAGTGGTTGGGACATGAGGACTGAAGCTTTCTTT.

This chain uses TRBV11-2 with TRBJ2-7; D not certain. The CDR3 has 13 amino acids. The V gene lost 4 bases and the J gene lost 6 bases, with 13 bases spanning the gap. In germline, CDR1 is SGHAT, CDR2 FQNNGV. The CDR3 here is CASSSSMVVEQYF. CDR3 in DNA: TGTGCCAGCAGCTCTTCCATGGTAGTCGAGCAGTACTTC.

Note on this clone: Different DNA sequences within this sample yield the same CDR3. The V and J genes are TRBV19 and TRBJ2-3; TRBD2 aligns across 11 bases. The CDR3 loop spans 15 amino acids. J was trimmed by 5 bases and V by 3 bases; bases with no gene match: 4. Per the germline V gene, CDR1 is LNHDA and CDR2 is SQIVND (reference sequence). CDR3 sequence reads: CASSILAGGGDTQYF. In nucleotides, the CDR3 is TGTGCCAGTAGTATTCTAGCGGGAGGTGGAGATACGCAGTATTTT.

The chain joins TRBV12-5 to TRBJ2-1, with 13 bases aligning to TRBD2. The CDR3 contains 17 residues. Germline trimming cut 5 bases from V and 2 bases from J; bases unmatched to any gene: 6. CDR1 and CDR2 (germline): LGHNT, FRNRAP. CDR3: CASGAGLAGEAYNEQFF. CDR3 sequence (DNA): TGTGCTAGTGGTGCCGGACTAGCGGGAGAGGCCTACAATGAGCAGTTCTTC.

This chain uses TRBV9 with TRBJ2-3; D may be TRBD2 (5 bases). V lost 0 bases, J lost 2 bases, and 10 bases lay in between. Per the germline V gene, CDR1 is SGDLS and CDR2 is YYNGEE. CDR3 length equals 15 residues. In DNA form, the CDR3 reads TGTGCCAGCAGCGTAGCCCAGCGGACCACAGATACGCAGTATTTT. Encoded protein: CASSVAQRTTDTQYF. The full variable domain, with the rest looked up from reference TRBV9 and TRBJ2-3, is DSGVTQTPKHLITATGQRVTLRCSPRSGDLSVYWYQQSLDQGLQFLIQYYNGEERAKGNILERFSAQQFPDLHSELNLSSLELGDSALYFCASSVAQRTTDTQYFGPGTRLTVL.

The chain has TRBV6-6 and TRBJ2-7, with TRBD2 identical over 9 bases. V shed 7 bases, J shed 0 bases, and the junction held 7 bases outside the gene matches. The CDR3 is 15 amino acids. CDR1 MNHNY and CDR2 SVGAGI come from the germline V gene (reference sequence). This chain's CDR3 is CASIGVSGSSYEQYF. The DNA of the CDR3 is TGTGCCAGCATAGGTGTTAGCGGGAGCTCCTACGAGCAGTACTTC.

CDR3 coding DNA: TGTGCCAGCAGCCCAGACAGTAACTATGGCTACACCTTC. Amino acids: CASSPDSNYGYTF. This chain uses TRBV7-3 with TRBJ1-2; TRBD1 is a possible D gene (5 bases). Trimming shortened V by 5 bases and J by 1 base, and 8 bases separated the two germline ends. The CDR3 runs to 13 residues. Germline V lookup: CDR1 SGHTA, CDR2 FQGTGA.

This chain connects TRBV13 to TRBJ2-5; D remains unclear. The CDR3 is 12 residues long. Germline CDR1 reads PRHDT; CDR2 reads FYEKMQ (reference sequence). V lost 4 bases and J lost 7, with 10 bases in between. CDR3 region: CASSSTSGTQYF. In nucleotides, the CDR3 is TGTGCCAGCAGCTCCACGTCAGGGACCCAGTACTTC.

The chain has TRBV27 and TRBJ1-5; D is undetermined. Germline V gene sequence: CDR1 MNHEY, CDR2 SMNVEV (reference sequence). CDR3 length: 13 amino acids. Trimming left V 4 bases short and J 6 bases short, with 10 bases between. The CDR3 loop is CASSYTRGQPQHF. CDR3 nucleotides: TGTGCCAGCAGTTATACCCGGGGTCAGCCCCAGCATTTT.

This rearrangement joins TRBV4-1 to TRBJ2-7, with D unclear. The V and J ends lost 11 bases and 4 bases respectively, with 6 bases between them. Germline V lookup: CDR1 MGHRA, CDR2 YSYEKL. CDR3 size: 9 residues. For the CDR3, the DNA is TGCGCCTCTAATTACGAGCAGTACTTC. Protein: CASNYEQYF.

The DNA of the CDR3 is TGTGCCAGTATTGATCGGGAGGGCACCGGGGAGCTGTTTTTT. Encoded protein: CASIDREGTGELFF. This rearrangement joins TRBV19 to TRBJ2-2, with 8 bases lining up with TRBD2. J gave up 4 bases and V 7 bases, and 5 bases lay outside the gene matches. Germline assignment: CDR1 LNHDA and CDR2 SQIVND (reference sequence). The CDR3 contains 14 residues. Variable domain in full (rest from reference TRBV19 and TRBJ2-2): DGGITQSPKYLFRKEGQNVTLSCEQNLNHDAMYWYRQDPGQGLRLIYYSQIVNDFQKGDIAEGYSVSREKKESFPLTVTSAQKNPTAFYLCASIDREGTGELFFGEGSRLTVL.

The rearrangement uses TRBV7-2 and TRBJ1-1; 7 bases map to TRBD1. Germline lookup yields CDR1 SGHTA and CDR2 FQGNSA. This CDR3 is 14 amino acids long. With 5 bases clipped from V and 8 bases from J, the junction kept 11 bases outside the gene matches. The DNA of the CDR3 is TGTGCCAGCAGCGTAACCGGGACAGCTTCGGAAGCTTTCTTT. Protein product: CASSVTGTASEAFF.

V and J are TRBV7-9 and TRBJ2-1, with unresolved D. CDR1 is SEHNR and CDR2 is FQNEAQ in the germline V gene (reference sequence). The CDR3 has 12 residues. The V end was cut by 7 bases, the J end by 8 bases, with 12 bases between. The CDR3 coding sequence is TGTGCCAGCACCTCCCGTGCGGATGAGCAGTTCTTC. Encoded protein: CASTSRADEQFF.

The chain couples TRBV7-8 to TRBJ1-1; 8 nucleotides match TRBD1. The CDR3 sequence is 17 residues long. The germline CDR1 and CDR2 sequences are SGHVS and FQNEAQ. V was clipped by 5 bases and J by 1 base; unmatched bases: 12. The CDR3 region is CASSLGNPGTGNTEAFF. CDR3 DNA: TGTGCCAGCAGCCTCGGAAACCCAGGGACAGGGAACACTGAAGCTTTCTTT. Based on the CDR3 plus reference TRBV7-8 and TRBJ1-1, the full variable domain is GAGVSQSPRYKVAKRGQDVALRCDPISGHVSLFWYQQALGQGPEFLTYFQNEAQLDKSGLPSDRFFAERPEGSVSTLKIQRTQQEDSAVYLCASSLGNPGTGNTEAFFGQGTRLTVV.

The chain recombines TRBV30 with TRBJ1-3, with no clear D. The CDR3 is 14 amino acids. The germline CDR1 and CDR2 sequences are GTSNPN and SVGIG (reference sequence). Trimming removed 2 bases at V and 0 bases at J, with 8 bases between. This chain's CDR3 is CAWSFLSSGNTIYF. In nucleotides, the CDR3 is TGTGCCTGGAGTTTCCTAAGCTCTGGAAACACCATATATTTT.

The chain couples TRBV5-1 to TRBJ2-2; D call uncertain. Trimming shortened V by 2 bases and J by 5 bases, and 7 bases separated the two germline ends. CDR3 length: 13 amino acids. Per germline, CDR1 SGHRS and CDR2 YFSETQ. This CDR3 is CASSLSPTGELFF. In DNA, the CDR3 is TGCGCCAGCAGCTTATCTCCGACCGGGGAGCTGTTTTTT.

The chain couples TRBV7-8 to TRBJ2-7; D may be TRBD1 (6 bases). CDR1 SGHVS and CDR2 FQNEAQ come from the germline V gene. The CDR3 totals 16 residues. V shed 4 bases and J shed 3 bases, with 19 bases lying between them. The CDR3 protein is CASSSLQGETVYEQYF. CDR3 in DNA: TGTGCCAGCAGCTCCCTACAGGGAGAGACGGTCTACGAGCAGTACTTC.

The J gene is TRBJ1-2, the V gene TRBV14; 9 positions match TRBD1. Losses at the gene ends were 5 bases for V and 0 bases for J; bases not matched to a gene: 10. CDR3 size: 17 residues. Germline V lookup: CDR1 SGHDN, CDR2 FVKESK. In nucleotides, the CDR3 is TGTGCCAGCAGCTATCTCCGACAGGGGGGAGCTAACTATGGCTACACCTTC. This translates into CASSYLRQGGANYGYTF.